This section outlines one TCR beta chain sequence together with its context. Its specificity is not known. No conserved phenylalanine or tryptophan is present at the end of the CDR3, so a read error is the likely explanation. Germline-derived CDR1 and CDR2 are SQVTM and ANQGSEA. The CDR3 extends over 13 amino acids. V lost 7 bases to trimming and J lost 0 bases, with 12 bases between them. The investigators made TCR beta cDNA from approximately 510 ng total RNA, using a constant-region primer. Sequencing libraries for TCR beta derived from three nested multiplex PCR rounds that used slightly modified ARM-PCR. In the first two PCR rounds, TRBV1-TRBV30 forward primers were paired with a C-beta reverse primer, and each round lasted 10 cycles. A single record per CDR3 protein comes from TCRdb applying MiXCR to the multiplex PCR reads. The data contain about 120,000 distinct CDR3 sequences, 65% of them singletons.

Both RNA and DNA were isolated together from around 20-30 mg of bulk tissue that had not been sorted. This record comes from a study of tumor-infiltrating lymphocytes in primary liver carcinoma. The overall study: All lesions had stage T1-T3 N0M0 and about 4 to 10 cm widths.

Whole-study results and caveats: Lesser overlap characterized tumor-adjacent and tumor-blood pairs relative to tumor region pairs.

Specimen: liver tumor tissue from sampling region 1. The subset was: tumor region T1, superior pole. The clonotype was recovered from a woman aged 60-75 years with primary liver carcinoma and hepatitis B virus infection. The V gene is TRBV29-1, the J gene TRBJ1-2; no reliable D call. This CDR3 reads CSAISAPNYGYTL. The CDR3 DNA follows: TGCAGCGCTATCTCAGCTCCTAACTATGGCTACACCTTA.